Included here is one TCR beta chain sequence, with context. Its antigen is undetermined. The CDR3 has 14 amino acids. V was trimmed by 5 bases and J by 5 bases, leaving 15 bases between them. Germline CDR1 is KGHSH and CDR2 is LQKENI. This record comes from a study of T cell responses to AZD1222 COVID-19 vaccine. Overall study results and limits: Increased Spike-specific TCR breadth and depth were observed after two AZD1222 doses. Nearly half of spike-specific TCRs reportedly target unmutated variant regions. It was only a handful of AZD1222 recipients who were seropositive at baseline.

Measured with immunoSEQ multiplex PCR; TCRdb has only the in-frame clones, and not every one. This sample has 95,000 to 150,000 clones, with more than 85% found just once. Second-dose recipients at about 4 or about 12 weeks were treated as one pooled group. The clonotype originates from an adult who received the AZD1222 COVID-19 vaccine. The chain uses TRBV18 and TRBJ1-1; D is uncertain. Sequenced material: peripheral blood, taken 28 days after the second AZD1222 dose. The CDR3 sequence: CASSYDMSNTEAFF. CDR3 nucleotide sequence: TGTGCCAGCTCATACGACATGTCTAATACTGAAGCTTTCTTT.